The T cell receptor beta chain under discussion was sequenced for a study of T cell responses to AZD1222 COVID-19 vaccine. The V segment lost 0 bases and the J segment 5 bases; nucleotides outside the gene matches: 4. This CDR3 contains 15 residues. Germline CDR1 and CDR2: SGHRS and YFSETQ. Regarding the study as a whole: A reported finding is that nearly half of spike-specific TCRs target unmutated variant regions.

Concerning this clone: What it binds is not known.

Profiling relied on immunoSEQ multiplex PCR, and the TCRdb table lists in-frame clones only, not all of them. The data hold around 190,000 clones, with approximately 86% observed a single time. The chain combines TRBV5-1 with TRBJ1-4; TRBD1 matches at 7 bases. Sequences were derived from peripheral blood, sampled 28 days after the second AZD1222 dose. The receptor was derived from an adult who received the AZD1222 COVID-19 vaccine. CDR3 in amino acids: CASSLDRGGNEKLFF. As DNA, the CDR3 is TGCGCCAGCAGCTTGGACAGGGGCGGGAATGAAAAACTGTTTTTT.